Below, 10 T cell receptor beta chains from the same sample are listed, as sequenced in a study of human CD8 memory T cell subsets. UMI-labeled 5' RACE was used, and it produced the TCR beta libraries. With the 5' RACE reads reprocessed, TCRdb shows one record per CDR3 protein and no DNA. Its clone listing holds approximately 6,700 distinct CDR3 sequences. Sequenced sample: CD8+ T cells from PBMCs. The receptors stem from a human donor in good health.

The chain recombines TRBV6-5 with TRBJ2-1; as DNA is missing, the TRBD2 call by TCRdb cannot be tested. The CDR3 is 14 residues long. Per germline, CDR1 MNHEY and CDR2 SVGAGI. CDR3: CASGPDSYINEQFF.

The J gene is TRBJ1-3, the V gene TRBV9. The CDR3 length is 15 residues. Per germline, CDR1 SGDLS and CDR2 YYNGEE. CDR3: CASSVGEFTGNTIYF.

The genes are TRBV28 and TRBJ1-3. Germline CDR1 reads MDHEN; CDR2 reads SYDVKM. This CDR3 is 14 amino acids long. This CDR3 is CASSTERSGNTIYF.

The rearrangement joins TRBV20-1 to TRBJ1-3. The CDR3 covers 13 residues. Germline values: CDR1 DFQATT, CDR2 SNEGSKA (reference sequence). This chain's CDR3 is CSAPVSAGNTIYF.

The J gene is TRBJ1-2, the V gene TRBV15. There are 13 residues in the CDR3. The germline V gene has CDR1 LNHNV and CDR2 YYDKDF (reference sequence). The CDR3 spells CATSDGANYGYTF. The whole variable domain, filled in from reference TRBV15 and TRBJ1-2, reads DAMVIQNPRYQVTQFGKPVTLSCSQTLNHNVMYWYQQKSSQAPKLLFHYYDKDFNNEADTPDNFQSRRPNTSFCFLDIRSPGLGDTAMYLCATSDGANYGYTFGSGTRLTVV.

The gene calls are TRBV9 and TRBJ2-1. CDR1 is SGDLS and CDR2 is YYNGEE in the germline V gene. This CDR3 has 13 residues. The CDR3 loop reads CASSASTDNEQFF. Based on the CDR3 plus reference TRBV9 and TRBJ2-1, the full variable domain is DSGVTQTPKHLITATGQRVTLRCSPRSGDLSVYWYQQSLDQGLQFLIQYYNGEERAKGNILERFSAQQFPDLHSELNLSSLELGDSALYFCASSASTDNEQFFGPGTRLTVL.

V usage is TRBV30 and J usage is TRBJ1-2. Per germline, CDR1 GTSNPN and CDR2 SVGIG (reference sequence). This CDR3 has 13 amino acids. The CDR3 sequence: CAWSVATAGGYTF.

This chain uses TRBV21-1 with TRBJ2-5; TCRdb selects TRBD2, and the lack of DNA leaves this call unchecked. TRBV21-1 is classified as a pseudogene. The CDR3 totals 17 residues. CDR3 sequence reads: CASSTGLAGGPQETQYF.

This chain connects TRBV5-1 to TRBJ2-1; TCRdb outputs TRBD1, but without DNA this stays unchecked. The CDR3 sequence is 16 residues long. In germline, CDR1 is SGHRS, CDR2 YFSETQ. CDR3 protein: CASSLARDSSYNEQFF.

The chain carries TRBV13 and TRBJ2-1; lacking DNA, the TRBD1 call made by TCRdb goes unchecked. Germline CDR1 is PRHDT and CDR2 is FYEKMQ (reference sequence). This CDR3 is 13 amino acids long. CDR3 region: CASSNSQGNEQFF. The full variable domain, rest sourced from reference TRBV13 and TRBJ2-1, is AAGVIQSPRHLIKEKRETATLKCYPIPRHDTVYWYQQGPGQDPQFLISFYEKMQSDKGSIPDRFSAQQFSDYHSELNMSSLELGDSALYFCASSNSQGNEQFFGPGTRLTVL.